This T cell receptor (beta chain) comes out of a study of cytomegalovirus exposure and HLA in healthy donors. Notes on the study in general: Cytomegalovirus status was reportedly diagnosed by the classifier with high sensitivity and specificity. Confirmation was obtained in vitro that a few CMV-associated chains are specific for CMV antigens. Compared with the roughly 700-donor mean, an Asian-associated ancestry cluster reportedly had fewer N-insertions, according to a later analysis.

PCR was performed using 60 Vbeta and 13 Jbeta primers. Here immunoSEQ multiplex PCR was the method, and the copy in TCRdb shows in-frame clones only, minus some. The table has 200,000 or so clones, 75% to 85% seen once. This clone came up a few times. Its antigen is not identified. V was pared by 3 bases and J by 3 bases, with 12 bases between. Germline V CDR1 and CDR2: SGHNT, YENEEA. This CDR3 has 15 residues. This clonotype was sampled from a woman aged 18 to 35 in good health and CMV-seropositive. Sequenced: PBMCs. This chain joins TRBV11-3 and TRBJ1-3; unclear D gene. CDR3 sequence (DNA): TGTGCCAGCAGCTTGTCCTTTCTGTTTGGAAACACCATATATTTT. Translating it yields CASSLSFLFGNTIYF.